This passage covers 4 T cell receptor beta chains from one sample sequenced in a study of CD8 T cells in ankylosing spondylitis (dated by TCRdb to the late 2010s). These receptors' antigens are unknown. General findings and caveats noted by the study authors: Blood from ankylosing spondylitis patients appeared to be characterized by a TCR beta motif composed of several highly homologous amino acid variants.

Library preparation used 5' RACE. Sequencing took place on an Illumina HiSeq 2500. TCRdb passed the public sequencing reads through fastp at Q25 and MiXCR, retaining productive beta sequences. Rows are combined by CDR3 protein, so each entry shows the most common genes and DNA. In all, the sample holds about 220,000 distinct CDR3 sequences, and approximately 16% of those were seen once. The ten largest account for roughly 43% of the sample. Source material: blood, either unsorted or a sorted T cell fraction (not recorded which). The receptors originated from a male donor with ankylosing spondylitis.

The genes are TRBV4-1 and TRBJ2-5; 7 bases agree with TRBD2. Germline V gene sequence: CDR1 MGHRA, CDR2 YSYEKL. J was trimmed by 2 bases and V by 2 bases; bases with no gene match: 14. This CDR3 is 18 amino acids long. CDR3 nucleotides: TGCGCCAGCAGCCAATCCTACGGACTAGGCAATATTCAAGAGACCCAGTACTTC. Translating gives CASSQSYGLGNIQETQYF.

The J gene is TRBJ1-5, the V gene TRBV3-1, with D possibly matching TRBD1 (5 bases). With 4 bases removed from V and 16 bases from J, the gap between germline ends came to 17 bases. CDR3 length: 12 residues. Germline-derived CDR1 and CDR2 are LGHDT and YNNKEL (reference sequence). CDR3 bases: TGTGCCAGCAGCCCCGGACATCCTCCCTTCCATTTT. This gives the protein CASSPGHPPFHF.

This clonotype was picked up many times. The chain links TRBV11-3 to TRBJ2-2, with 11 bases identical to TRBD2. Trimming removed 3 bases from V and 8 bases from J; junction bases left unmatched: 2. The CDR3 consists of 14 residues. Germline CDR1 SGHNT, CDR2 YENEEA. The CDR3, as DNA: TGTGCCAGCAGCTTCGGACTAGCGGGTGGGGAGCTGTTTTTT. It yields the protein CASSFGLAGGELFF.

The chain combines TRBV15 with TRBJ1-1, with TRBD1 identical over 8 bases. This CDR3 spans 15 amino acids. Germline V gene sequence: CDR1 LNHNV, CDR2 YYDKDF (reference sequence). V was clipped by 6 bases and J by 4 bases; unmatched bases: 10. CDR3 nucleotide sequence: TGTGCCACCAGTCAAGACAGGGGTTTGGGCACTGAAGCTTTCTTT. It translates to CATSQDRGLGTEAFF.